This record covers a single T cell receptor (beta chain). These data come from a study of blood T cell repertoires in COVID-19. Profiling relied on immunoSEQ multiplex PCR, and the TCRdb table lists in-frame clones only, not all of them. This table has tens of thousands of clones, just over 85% appearing once. Sequencing was performed on peripheral blood. This receptor was obtained from a man older than 75 with active COVID-19.

The CDR3 nucleotides read TGTGCCAGCAGCTTAGTTGGGGGGAACGGGGCCAACTATGGCTACACCTTC. Translated, it gives CASSLVGGNGANYGYTF. The rearrangement links TRBV7-8 to TRBJ1-2; the D gene is possibly TRBD1 (5 bases). Germline V gene sequence: CDR1 SGHVS, CDR2 FQNEAQ. The CDR3 is 17 residues long. V gave up 1 base and J gave up 2 bases, with 17 bases separating them.